This T cell receptor (beta chain) was captured by sequencing in a study of cytomegalovirus exposure and HLA in healthy donors. For the study at large: When fewer than 400 donors were genotyped, 80% to 90% of them were found to fall in the Caucasian-associated ancestry cluster.

V lost 1 base and J lost 3, with 13 bases in between. Germline lookup yields CDR1 SGHVS and CDR2 FQNEAQ. This CDR3 has 16 residues. It was with 60 Vbeta and 13 Jbeta primers that the PCR ran. Some clones are missing from TCRdb's copy, which holds only in-frame ones; the method was immunoSEQ multiplex PCR. The sample shows roughly 100,000 clones, more than 75% of them seen only once. Study-wide findings and caveats: Among TCR sequences, most were rare, though some public TCRs appeared in many donors.

This clone was seen a handful of times. The antigen remains unidentified. The sequence came from a woman aged 60-75 years in good health and CMV-seronegative. This chain links TRBV7-8 with TRBJ1-5, with D possibly TRBD1 on 6 matching bases. What was sequenced was PBMCs. CDR3 region: CASSLGQDPSNQPQHF. CDR3 DNA: TGTGCCAGCAGCTTAGGACAGGACCCATCCAATCAGCCCCAGCATTTT.